This TCR beta chain was retrieved from a study of blood T cell repertoires in COVID-19 (dated by TCRdb to about 2020). Concerning the study at large: Samples from collaborators originated in the United States, Italy and Spain and spanned both the acute and convalescent phases of COVID-19. The prospective study material was composed of cDNA or gDNA derived from T cells, B-cell-depleted T cells, or PBMCs. The dataset comprised deeply sampled blood TCRbeta repertoires from subjects exposed to, actively infected with, or recovered from COVID-19. The repertoires were released in a freely available public database intended as a resource for research on the immune response to SARS-CoV-2. Samples were obtained from the ongoing ImmuneRACE study (first 160 participants) and from some 1,200 subjects provided by 6 global collaborators. Sample metadata almost always included a de-identified subject ID, COVID-19 status, age in years and sex. Where HLA class I and class II types were available, the types were taken from metadata supplied by the sample provider, not from assay-based typing.

TCRbeta CDR3 regions were amplified from genomic DNA using the immunoSEQ Assay, a bias-controlled multiplex PCR. On the study's bioinformatics: Within the assay, amplification of reference gene primers was used to estimate how many nucleated cells each sample contained. To quantify the absolute abundance of each unique TCRbeta CDR3 rearrangement, sequence reads were collapsed and filtered. For each sample, productive Simpson clonality was calculated as the square root of Simpson's diversity index over productive rearrangements. TCRdb stores this immuneACCESS table with in-frame sequences only. Part of the clones is absent; in the studies checked, under half of the shortfall reflects unresolved V genes, and no reason is known for the rest. V, J and clone size derive from that table, while D and trimming were established from the DNA sequence. Recorded for this sample are about 87,000 clones; more than 75% of them occurred a single time. Of the sample, 7% to 9% is held by the ten largest clones.

Each collaborating institution followed its own protocols to collect whole blood in K2EDTA tubes. For TCRbeta analysis, collaborator samples were shipped as frozen whole blood, as isolated PBMCs, or as DNA extracted from either sample type. The CDR3 measures 11 amino acids from cysteine to phenylalanine. The entry retains the CDR3 DNA only, 33 bases that are in frame from base 1. From the germline V gene, CDR1 is MDHEN and CDR2 is SYDVKM. To note about this clone: No cognate antigen has been identified for it. One junction end disagrees with the germline gene, perhaps due to a read error.

Results and caveats for the whole study, not just this receptor: How much clinical and demographic metadata was included differed by source and by participant, and the metadata was provided uncurated.

This receptor was obtained from a human donor with acute or convalescent COVID-19. The donor label of this sample is uncertain. The V and J genes are TRBV28 and TRBJ2-3, and possibly TRBD2, on 5 matching bases. What was sequenced was peripheral blood. CDR3 reads: CASSSPRDHVF. The bases are TGTGCCAGCAGTTCCCCCCGGGATCATGTTTTT.